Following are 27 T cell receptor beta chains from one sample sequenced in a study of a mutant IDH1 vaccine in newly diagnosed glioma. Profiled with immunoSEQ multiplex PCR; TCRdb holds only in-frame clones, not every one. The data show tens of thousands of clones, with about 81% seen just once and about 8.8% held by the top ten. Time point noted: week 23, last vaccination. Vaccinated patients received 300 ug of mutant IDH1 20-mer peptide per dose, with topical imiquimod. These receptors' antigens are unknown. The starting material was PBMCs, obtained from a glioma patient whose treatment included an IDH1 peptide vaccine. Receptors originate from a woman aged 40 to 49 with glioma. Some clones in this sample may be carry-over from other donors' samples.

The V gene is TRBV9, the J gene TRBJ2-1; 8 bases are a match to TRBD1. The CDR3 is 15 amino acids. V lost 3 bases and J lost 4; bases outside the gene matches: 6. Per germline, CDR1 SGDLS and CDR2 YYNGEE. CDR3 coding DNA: TGTGCCAGCAGCGACGACAGGGGTAGGTACAATGAGCAGTTCTTC. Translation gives CASSDDRGRYNEQFF.

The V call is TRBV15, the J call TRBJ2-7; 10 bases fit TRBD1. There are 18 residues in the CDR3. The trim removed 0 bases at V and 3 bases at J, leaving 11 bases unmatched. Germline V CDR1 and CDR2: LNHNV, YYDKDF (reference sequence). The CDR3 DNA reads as TGTGCCACCAGCAGAGATCGTCTTTCGGGACAGGGGATCTACGAGCAGTACTTC. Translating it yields CATSRDRLSGQGIYEQYF. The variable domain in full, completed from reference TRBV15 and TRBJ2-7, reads DAMVIQNPRYQVTQFGKPVTLSCSQTLNHNVMYWYQQKSSQAPKLLFHYYDKDFNNEADTPDNFQSRRPNTSFCFLDIRSPGLGDTAMYLCATSRDRLSGQGIYEQYFGPGTRLTVT.

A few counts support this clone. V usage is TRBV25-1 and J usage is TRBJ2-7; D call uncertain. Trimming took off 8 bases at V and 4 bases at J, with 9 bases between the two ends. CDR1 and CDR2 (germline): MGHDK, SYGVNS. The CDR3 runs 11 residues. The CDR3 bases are TGTGCCAGCGGTACAAGTTACGAGCAGTACTTC. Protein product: CASGTSYEQYF.

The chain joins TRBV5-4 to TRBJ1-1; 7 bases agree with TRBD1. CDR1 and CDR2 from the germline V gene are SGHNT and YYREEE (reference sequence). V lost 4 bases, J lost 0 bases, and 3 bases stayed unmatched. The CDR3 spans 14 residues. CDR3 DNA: TGTGCCAGCAGCACGGGACAGATGAACACTGAAGCTTTCTTT. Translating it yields CASSTGQMNTEAFF.

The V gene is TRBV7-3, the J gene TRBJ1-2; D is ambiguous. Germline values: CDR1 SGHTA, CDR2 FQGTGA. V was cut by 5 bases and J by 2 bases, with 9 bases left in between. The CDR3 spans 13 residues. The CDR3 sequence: CASSPRENYGYTF. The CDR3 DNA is TGTGCCAGCAGCCCCCGGGAAAACTATGGCTACACCTTC.

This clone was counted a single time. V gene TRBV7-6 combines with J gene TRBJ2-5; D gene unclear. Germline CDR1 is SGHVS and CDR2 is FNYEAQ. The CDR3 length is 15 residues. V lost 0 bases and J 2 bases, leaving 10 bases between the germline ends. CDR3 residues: CASSLAQTLQETQYF. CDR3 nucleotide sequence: TGTGCCAGCAGCTTAGCGCAGACTTTACAAGAGACCCAGTACTTC.

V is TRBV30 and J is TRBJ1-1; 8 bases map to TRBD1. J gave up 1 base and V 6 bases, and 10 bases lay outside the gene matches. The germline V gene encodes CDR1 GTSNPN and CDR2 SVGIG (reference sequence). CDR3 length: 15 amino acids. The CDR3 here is CACSTGGRANTEAFF. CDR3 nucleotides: TGTGCCTGTTCTACAGGGGGTAGGGCGAACACTGAAGCTTTCTTT.

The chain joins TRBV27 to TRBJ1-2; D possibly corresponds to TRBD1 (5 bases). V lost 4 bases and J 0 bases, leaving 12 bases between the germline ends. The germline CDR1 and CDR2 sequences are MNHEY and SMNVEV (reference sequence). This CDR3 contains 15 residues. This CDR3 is CASSYSGGANYGYTF. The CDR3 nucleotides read TGTGCCAGCAGTTACTCCGGGGGTGCTAACTATGGCTACACCTTC.

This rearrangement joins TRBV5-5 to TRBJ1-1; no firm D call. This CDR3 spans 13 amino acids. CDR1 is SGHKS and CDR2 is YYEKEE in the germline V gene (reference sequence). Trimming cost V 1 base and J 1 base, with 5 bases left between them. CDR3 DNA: TGTGCCAGCAGCTTGATGTCGAACACTGAAGCTTTCTTT. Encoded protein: CASSLMSNTEAFF.

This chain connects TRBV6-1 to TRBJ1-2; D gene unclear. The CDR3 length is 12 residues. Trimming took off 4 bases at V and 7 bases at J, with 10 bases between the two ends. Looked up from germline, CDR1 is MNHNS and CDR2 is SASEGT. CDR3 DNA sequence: TGTGCCAGCAGTGGGGGAAGAGGTGGCTACACCTTC. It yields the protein CASSGGRGGYTF.

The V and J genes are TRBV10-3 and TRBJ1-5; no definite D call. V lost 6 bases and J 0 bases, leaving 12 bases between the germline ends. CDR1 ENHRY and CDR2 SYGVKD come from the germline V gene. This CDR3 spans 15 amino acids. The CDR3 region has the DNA TGTGCCATCAGAGACCACTCGGATAGCAATCAGCCCCAGCATTTT. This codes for CAIRDHSDSNQPQHF.

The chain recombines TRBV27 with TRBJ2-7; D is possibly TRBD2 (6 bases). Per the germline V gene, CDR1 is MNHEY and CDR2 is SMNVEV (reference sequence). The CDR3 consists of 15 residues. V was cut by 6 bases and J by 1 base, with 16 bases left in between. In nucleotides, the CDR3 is TGTGCCAGCAGCCTGAGGAGGGCAAGATCCTACGAGCAGTACTTC. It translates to CASSLRRARSYEQYF.

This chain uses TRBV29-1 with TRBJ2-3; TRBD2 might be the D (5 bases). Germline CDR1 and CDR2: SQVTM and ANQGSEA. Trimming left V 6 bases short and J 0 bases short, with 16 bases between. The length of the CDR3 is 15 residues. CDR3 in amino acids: CSVADLGTSTDTQYF. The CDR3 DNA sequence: TGCAGCGTGGCGGACTTAGGTACTAGCACAGATACGCAGTATTTT.

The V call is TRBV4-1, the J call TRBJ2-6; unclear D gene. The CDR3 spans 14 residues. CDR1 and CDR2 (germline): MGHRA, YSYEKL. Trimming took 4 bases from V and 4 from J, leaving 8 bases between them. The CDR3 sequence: CASSPWAGANVLTF. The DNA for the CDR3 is TGCGCCAGCAGCCCCTGGGCAGGGGCCAACGTCCTGACTTTC.

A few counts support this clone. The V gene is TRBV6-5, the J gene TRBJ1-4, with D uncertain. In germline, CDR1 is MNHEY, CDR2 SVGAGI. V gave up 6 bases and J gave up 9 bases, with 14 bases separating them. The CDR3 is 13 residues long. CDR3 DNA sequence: TGTGCCAGCAGCCTGGACGAAATGAAAAAACTGTTTTTT. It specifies CASSLDEMKKLFF.

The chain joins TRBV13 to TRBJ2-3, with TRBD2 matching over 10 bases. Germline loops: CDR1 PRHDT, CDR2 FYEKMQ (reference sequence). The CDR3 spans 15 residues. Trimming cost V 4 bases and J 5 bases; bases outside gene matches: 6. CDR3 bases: TGTGCCAGCAGCTCAGCGGGGGGGCCTGGAGATACGCAGTATTTT. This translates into CASSSAGGPGDTQYF.

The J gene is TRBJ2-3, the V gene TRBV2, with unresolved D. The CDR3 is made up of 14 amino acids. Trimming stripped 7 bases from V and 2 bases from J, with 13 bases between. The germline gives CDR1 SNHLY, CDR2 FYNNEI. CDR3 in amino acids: CASKVEAFTDTQYF. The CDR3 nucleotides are TGTGCCAGCAAAGTAGAGGCTTTCACAGATACGCAGTATTTT.

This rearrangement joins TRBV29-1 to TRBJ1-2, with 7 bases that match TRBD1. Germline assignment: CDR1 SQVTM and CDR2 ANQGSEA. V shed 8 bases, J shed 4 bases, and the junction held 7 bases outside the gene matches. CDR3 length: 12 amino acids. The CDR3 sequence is CSIRQGGYGYTF. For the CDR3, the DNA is TGCAGCATTAGACAGGGCGGCTATGGCTACACCTTC.

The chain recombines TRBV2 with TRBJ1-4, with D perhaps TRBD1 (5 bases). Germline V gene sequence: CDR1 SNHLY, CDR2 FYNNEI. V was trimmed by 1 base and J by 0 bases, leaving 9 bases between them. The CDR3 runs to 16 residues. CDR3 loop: CASSEVDSSTNEKLFF. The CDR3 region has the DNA TGTGCCAGCAGTGAAGTCGACAGTTCAACTAATGAAAAACTGTTTTTT.

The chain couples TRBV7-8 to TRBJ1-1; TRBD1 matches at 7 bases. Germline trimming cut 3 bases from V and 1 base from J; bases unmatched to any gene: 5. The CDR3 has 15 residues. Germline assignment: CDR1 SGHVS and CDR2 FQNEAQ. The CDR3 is CASSFDRVGNTEAFF. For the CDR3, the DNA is TGTGCCAGCAGCTTCGACAGGGTCGGGAACACTGAAGCTTTCTTT.

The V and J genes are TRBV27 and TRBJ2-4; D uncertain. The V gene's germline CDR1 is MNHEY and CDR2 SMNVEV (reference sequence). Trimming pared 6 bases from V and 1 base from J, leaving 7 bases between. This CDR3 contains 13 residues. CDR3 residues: CASRGVAKNIQYF. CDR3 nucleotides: TGTGCCAGCAGAGGTGTTGCCAAAAACATTCAGTACTTC.

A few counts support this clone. The CDR3 loop reads CAISEGSGGQGETQYF. The CDR3 bases are TGTGCCATCTCTGAGGGTAGCGGGGGGCAGGGAGAGACCCAGTACTTC. The rearrangement links TRBV10-3 to TRBJ2-5; 10 bases are shared with TRBD2. The ends lost 8 bases at V and 4 bases at J; junction bases unmatched: 13. The germline CDR1 and CDR2 sequences are ENHRY and SYGVKD. The CDR3 loop spans 16 amino acids.

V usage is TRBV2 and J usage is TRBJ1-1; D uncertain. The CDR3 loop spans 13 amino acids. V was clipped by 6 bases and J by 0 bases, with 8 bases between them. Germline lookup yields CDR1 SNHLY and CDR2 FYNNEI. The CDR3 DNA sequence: TGTGCCAGCAGAACCGGCATGAACACTGAAGCTTTCTTT. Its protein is CASRTGMNTEAFF.

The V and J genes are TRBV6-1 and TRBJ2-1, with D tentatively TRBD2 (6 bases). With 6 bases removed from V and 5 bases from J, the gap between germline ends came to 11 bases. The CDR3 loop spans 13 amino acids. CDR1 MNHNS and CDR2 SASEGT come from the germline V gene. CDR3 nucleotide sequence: TGTGCCAGCAGCGCGGGACTGCACAATGAGCAGTTCTTC. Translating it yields CASSAGLHNEQFF.

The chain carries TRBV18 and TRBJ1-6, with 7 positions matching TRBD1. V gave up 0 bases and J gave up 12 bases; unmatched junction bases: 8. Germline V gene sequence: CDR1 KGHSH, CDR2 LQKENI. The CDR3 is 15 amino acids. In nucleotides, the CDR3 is TGTGCCAGCTCACCACCGGGCAGGGGGGCTATACCCCTCCACTTT. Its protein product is CASSPPGRGAIPLHF. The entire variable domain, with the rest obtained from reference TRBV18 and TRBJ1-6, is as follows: NAGVMQNPRHLVRRRGQEARLRCSPMKGHSHVYWYRQLPEEGLKFMVYLQKENIIDESGMPKERFSAEFPKEGPSILRIQQVVRGDSAAYFCASSPPGRGAIPLHFGNGTRLTVT.

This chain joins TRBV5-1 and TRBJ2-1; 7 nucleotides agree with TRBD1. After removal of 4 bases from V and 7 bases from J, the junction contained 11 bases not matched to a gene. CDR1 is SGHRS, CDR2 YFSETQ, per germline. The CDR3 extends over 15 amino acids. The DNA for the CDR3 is TGCGCCAGCAGCCTGAGACAGGGTACGAGTAATGAGCAGTTCTTC. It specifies CASSLRQGTSNEQFF.

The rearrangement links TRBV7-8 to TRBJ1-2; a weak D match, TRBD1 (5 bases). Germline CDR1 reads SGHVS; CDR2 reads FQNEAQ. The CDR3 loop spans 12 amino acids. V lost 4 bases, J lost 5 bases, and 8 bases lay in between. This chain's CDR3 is CASSSGGYGYTF. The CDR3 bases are TGTGCCAGCAGCTCCGGGGGGTATGGCTACACCTTC. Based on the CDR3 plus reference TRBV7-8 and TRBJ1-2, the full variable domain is GAGVSQSPRYKVAKRGQDVALRCDPISGHVSLFWYQQALGQGPEFLTYFQNEAQLDKSGLPSDRFFAERPEGSVSTLKIQRTQQEDSAVYLCASSSGGYGYTFGSGTRLTVV.